The 15 T cell receptor beta chains presented below share a single source sample, sequenced in a study of T cells in Graves' hyperthyroidism and ophthalmopathy. What was amplified from RNA transcripts were TCR beta CDR3 regions. HTBI primers were the set used in a first-round RT-PCR of the TCR CDR3. TCRdb fed the multiplex PCR reads into MiXCR, producing one record per CDR3 protein. The sample yields about 520,000 distinct CDR3 sequences, less than 25% seen once. The sequenced sample was blood. All receptors come from a man aged 18 to 35 with Graves' hyperthyroidism.

This clonotype was seen ten or more times. J is TRBJ1-4 and V is TRBV11-2; TRBD1 agrees at 7 bases. The germline CDR1 and CDR2 sequences are SGHAT and FQNNGV. The V and J ends lost 1 base and 7 bases, in that order; junction bases with no gene match: 12. The CDR3 sequence is 17 residues long. The CDR3 sequence is CASSLVVPRGRSEKLFF. CDR3 coding DNA: TGTGCCAGCAGCTTAGTGGTGCCCAGGGGGAGAAGTGAAAAACTGTTTTTT. Supplemented by reference TRBV11-2 and TRBJ1-4, the full variable domain reads EAGVAQSPRYKIIEKRQSVAFWCNPISGHATLYWYQQILGQGPKLLIQFQNNGVVDDSQLPKDRFSAERLKGVDSTLKIQPAKLEDSAVYLCASSLVVPRGRSEKLFFGSGTQLSVL.

The V and J genes are TRBV11-3 and TRBJ2-2; 8 bases agree with TRBD2. CDR3 length: 14 residues. CDR1 SGHNT and CDR2 YENEEA come from the germline V gene. Germline trimming cut 9 bases from V and 3 bases from J; bases unmatched to any gene: 6. For the CDR3, the DNA is TGTGCCAGTACTACGGGGGGGTACACCGGGGAGCTGTTTTTT. Translated, it gives CASTTGGYTGELFF.

This clonotype was found a few times. The chain combines TRBV13 with TRBJ2-7; 7 nucleotides align to TRBD1. The V gene end was trimmed by 4 bases and the J gene end by 3 bases; junction bases not matched to a gene: 9. Germline V gives CDR1 PRHDT, CDR2 FYEKMQ (reference sequence). The CDR3 length is 15 residues. The DNA of the CDR3 is TGTGCCAGCAGCTATAACCGGGACAGAAACTACGAGCAGTACTTC. Translation: CASSYNRDRNYEQYF.

The V call is TRBV2, the J call TRBJ1-6; D unclear. V lost 3 bases and J lost 0, with 3 bases in between. CDR3 length: 14 residues. CDR1 SNHLY and CDR2 FYNNEI come from the germline V gene. This CDR3 reads CASSESSYNSPLHF. DNA of the CDR3: TGTGCCAGCAGTGAGAGCTCCTATAATTCACCCCTCCACTTT.

The chain joins TRBV19 to TRBJ2-2; D is unresolved. CDR1 LNHDA and CDR2 SQIVND come from the germline V gene (reference sequence). Between the trimmed V and J ends, which lost 7 bases and 2 bases, there was a span of 11 bases. The CDR3 loop spans 14 amino acids. The CDR3 loop reads CASTPVGNTGELFF. The CDR3 bases are TGTGCCAGTACCCCGGTCGGCAACACCGGGGAGCTGTTTTTT. Full variable domain (missing parts from reference TRBV19 and TRBJ2-2): DGGITQSPKYLFRKEGQNVTLSCEQNLNHDAMYWYRQDPGQGLRLIYYSQIVNDFQKGDIAEGYSVSREKKESFPLTVTSAQKNPTAFYLCASTPVGNTGELFFGEGSRLTVL.

This clonotype appeared many times. This chain uses TRBV6-1 with TRBJ2-5; 10 bases are a match to TRBD2. The CDR3 runs to 13 residues. Germline-derived CDR1 and CDR2 are MNHNS and SASEGT. Germline trimming cut 6 bases from V and 9 bases from J; bases unmatched to any gene: 7. As DNA, the CDR3 is TGTGCCAGCAGCCCCGGACTAGCGGAGGCCCAGTACTTC. It codes for CASSPGLAEAQYF.

This clonotype was counted between two and nine times. This chain links TRBV7-9 with TRBJ1-5; TRBD1 might be the D (6 bases). V was cut by 3 bases and J by 9 bases, with 12 bases left in between. The CDR3 has 13 residues. Germline CDR1 is SEHNR and CDR2 is FQNEAQ (reference sequence). The CDR3 DNA follows: TGTGCCAGCAGCTTCGGGGGGGGCCGGCCCCAGCATTTT. This codes for CASSFGGGRPQHF. The complete variable domain, with remaining parts taken from reference TRBV7-9 and TRBJ1-5, reads DTGVSQNPRHKITKRGQNVTFRCDPISEHNRLYWYRQTLGQGPEFLTYFQNEAQLEKSRLLSDRFSAERPKGSFSTLEIQRTEQGDSAMYLCASSFGGGRPQHFGDGTRLSIL.

The V call is TRBV6-1, the J call TRBJ1-1; D remains ambiguous. The V and J ends lost 6 bases and 6 bases respectively, with 11 bases between them. The CDR3 extends over 12 amino acids. The V gene's germline CDR1 is MNHNS and CDR2 SASEGT. The CDR3 nucleotides are TGTGCCAGCAGACCTCCTGGGGCTGAAGCTTTCTTT. Its translation: CASRPPGAEAFF.

This clonotype was found a few times. The chain recombines TRBV12-3 or TRBV12-4 with TRBJ2-7; D may correspond to TRBD1 or TRBD2 (5 bases each). V dropped 6 bases and J dropped 6 bases, with 15 bases sitting between them. This CDR3 is built from 13 residues. In DNA form, the CDR3 reads TGTGCCAGCAGCCAAGGGACGGACGGCGAGCAGTACTTC. Amino acid sequence: CASSQGTDGEQYF.

This clonotype was recorded many times. The rearrangement uses TRBV6-1 and TRBJ1-1; TRBD1 might be the D (6 bases). Germline V lookup: CDR1 MNHNS, CDR2 SASEGT. V shed 5 bases and J shed 5 bases, with 18 bases lying between them. The CDR3 is 15 residues long. CDR3 nucleotide sequence: TGTGCCAGCAGTACCCCCAGAGGGGGAAGGACTGAAGCTTTCTTT. Translated, it gives CASSTPRGGRTEAFF.

This clonotype came up a few times. The rearrangement uses TRBV6-2 or TRBV6-3 and TRBJ1-6; no definite D call. From germline, CDR1 is MNHEY and CDR2 SVGEGT. The V and J ends lost 8 bases and 3 bases respectively, with 8 bases between them. The CDR3 covers 13 residues. The CDR3 DNA follows: TGTGCCAGCTTGTGGAACTATAATTCACCCCTCCACTTT. Translating it yields CASLWNYNSPLHF.

In its sample, this clonotype was seen many times. The chain couples TRBV6-4 to TRBJ2-5; no clear D gene. The CDR3 runs 18 residues. Per the germline V gene, CDR1 is MRHNA and CDR2 is SNTAGT. Between the trimmed V and J ends, which lost 6 bases and 7 bases, there was a span of 30 bases. For the CDR3, the DNA is TGTGCCAGCAGAACCCCACGAATGGCCAGGCCCCCTGTCGGGACCCAGTACTTC. Translating it yields CASRTPRMARPPVGTQYF.

This clonotype has just a few counts. The V gene is TRBV20-1, the J gene TRBJ2-7; perhaps TRBD1 as D (6 bases). The CDR3 consists of 16 residues. Germline lookup yields CDR1 DFQATT and CDR2 SNEGSKA (reference sequence). V was shortened by 6 bases and J by 6 bases, with 27 bases between the two germline ends. CDR3 amino acids: CSAHTIQGNDYGEQYF. The CDR3 bases are TGCAGTGCGCACACCATACAGGGAAACGACTACGGCGAGCAGTACTTC.

Only a few counts were recorded for this clonotype. A much larger clone sits a single nucleotide away, making a read error possible. The chain uses TRBV12-3 or TRBV12-4 and TRBJ1-1; D is possibly TRBD1 (5 bases). V shed 1 base and J shed 4 bases, with 25 bases lying between them. The CDR3 has 19 amino acids. The CDR3: CASSLEDRFSPVMSTEAFF. The CDR3 coding sequence is TGTGCCAGCAGTTTAGAAGACAGATTCAGCCCCGTCATGAGCACTGAAGCTTTCTTT.

Of note for this clonotype: One end of the junction varies from germline; a read error may be responsible. The CDR3 loop reads CATSDQRDAPFSGANALTF. Here the CDR3 DNA reads TGTGCCACCAGTGATCAGCGGGACGCTCCTTTCTCTGGGGCCAACGCCCTGACTTTC. The chain recombines TRBV24-1 with TRBJ2-6, with 7 bases lining up with TRBD2. The CDR3 is 19 residues long. The germline V gene has CDR1 KGHDR and CDR2 SFDVKD.